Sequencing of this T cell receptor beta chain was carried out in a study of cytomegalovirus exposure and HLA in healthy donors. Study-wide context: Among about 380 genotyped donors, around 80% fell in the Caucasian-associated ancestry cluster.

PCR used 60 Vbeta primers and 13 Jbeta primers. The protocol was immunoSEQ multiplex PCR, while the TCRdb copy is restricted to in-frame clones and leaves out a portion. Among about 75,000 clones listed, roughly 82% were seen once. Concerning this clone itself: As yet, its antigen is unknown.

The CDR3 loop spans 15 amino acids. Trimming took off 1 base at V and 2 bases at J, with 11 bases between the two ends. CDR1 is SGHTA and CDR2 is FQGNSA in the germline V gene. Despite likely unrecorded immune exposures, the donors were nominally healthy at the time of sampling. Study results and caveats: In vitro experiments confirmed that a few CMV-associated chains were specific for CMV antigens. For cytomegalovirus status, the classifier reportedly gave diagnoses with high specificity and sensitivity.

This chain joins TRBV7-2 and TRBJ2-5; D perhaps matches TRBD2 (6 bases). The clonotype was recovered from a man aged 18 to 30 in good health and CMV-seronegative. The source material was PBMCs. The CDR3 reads CASSLERAKQETQYF. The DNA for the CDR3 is TGTGCCAGCAGCTTAGAGCGGGCAAAGCAAGAGACCCAGTACTTC.